This entry lists 28 T cell receptor beta chains sequenced from one sample in a study of PD-1 blockade in classical Hodgkin lymphoma. Brentuximab vedotin exposure varied among the patients, all of whom had relapsed after autologous stem cell transplantation. PBMCs, once thawed, yielded CD8+ T cells isolated by magnetic negative selection. Assay: immunoSEQ multiplex PCR; the TCRdb copy retains only in-frame clones and omits some. Here the sample spans 9,500 to 12,000 clones, approximately 88% being singletons. The sequences come from CD8+ T cells from blood, collected at baseline. These receptors were obtained from a human donor with classical Hodgkin lymphoma.

This sequence joins TRBV29-1 and TRBJ1-1; 7 nucleotides align to TRBD1. V trimming: 8 bases; J trimming: 0 bases; junction bases outside the gene matches: 3. The germline CDR1 and CDR2 sequences are SQVTM and ANQGSEA. CDR3 size: 12 residues. CDR3 amino acids: CSSDRMNTEAFF. CDR3 bases: TGCAGCTCGGACAGGATGAACACTGAAGCTTTCTTT.

A few counts support this clone. The J gene is TRBJ2-1, the V gene TRBV6-1; 8 bases align to TRBD1. This CDR3 is 12 amino acids long. The junction had 5 bases not matched to a gene; V was cut back by 10 bases and J by 6 bases. CDR1 and CDR2 from the germline V gene are MNHNS and SASEGT. The CDR3 here is CATDRGGNEQFF. DNA of the CDR3: TGTGCCACCGACAGGGGAGGCAATGAGCAGTTCTTC.

This chain connects TRBV4-1 to TRBJ1-6; TRBD1 matches at 8 bases. The V segment lost 0 bases and the J segment 10 bases; nucleotides outside the gene matches: 5. Looked up from germline, CDR1 is MGHRA and CDR2 is YSYEKL. The CDR3 has 15 amino acids. Here the CDR3 reads CASSQENRGNSPLHF. The CDR3 DNA reads as TGCGCCAGCAGCCAAGAGAACAGGGGGAACTCACCCCTCCACTTT.

The chain employs TRBV27 and TRBJ2-1; D tentatively reads TRBD1 or TRBD2 (5 bases each). The CDR3 runs 12 residues. Germline V gives CDR1 MNHEY, CDR2 SMNVEV (reference sequence). Trimming shortened V by 6 bases and J by 14 bases, and 17 bases separated the two germline ends. Written as DNA, the CDR3 is TGTGCCAGCAGCCCCGGACAAGAGGAGGAGTTCTTC. This codes for CASSPGQEEEFF.

This chain uses TRBV6-6 with TRBJ1-1, with a tentative D call TRBD1 (6 bases). V lost 6 bases and J lost 10, with 12 bases in between. Germline V lookup: CDR1 MNHNY, CDR2 SVGAGI (reference sequence). The CDR3 extends over 11 amino acids. The CDR3 loop reads CASSHGGGAFF. The CDR3 region has the DNA TGTGCCAGCAGCCACGGAGGGGGAGCTTTCTTT.

Only one count was recorded for this clone. The chain combines TRBV30 with TRBJ1-5; tentative D call: TRBD1 (6 bases). The CDR3 is 14 residues long. V was clipped by 2 bases and J by 3 bases, with 11 bases between them. Germline-derived CDR1 and CDR2 are GTSNPN and SVGIG (reference sequence). The CDR3: CAWSRGGNNQPQHF. CDR3 nucleotide sequence: TGTGCCTGGAGTAGAGGGGGGAACAATCAGCCCCAGCATTTT.

V is TRBV4-3 and J is TRBJ1-5; 7 nucleotides line up with TRBD1. Germline V gene data show CDR1 as LGHNA and CDR2 as YSLEER. Trimming cost V 0 bases and J 6 bases; bases outside gene matches: 8. The CDR3 has 16 amino acids. The CDR3 is CASSQEVDRAGQPQHF. The CDR3, as DNA: TGCGCCAGCAGCCAAGAGGTCGACAGGGCGGGTCAGCCCCAGCATTTT.

This sequence joins TRBV5-6 and TRBJ2-2; D call uncertain. Trimming stripped 2 bases from V and 5 bases from J, with 4 bases between. The V gene's germline CDR1 is SGHDT and CDR2 YYEEEE. The CDR3 loop spans 12 amino acids. CDR3 loop: CASSFLTGELFF. DNA for the CDR3: TGTGCCAGCAGCTTCTTGACCGGGGAGCTGTTTTTT.

The rearrangement links TRBV6-1 to TRBJ2-6; D is uncertain. CDR3 size: 17 residues. Trimming removed 4 bases from V and 0 bases from J, with 13 bases in between. Germline assignment: CDR1 MNHNS and CDR2 SASEGT. CDR3 DNA sequence: TGTGCCAGCAGTGGGATAATTCTTGGCTCTGGGGCCAACGTCCTGACTTTC. This encodes CASSGIILGSGANVLTF.

The chain is built from TRBV10-2 and TRBJ1-2; D not certain. The V gene lost 2 bases and the J gene lost 0 bases, with 10 bases spanning the gap. Germline V lookup: CDR1 WSHSY, CDR2 SAAADI. There are 15 residues in the CDR3. CDR3 sequence (DNA): TGCGCCAGCAGTGAGATAGGACGACCTAACTATGGCTACACCTTC. As protein: CASSEIGRPNYGYTF.

The rearrangement uses TRBV28 and TRBJ2-1, with 8 bases identical to TRBD2. Germline V gene sequence: CDR1 MDHEN, CDR2 SYDVKM. This CDR3 is 15 amino acids long. The J segment lost 6 bases and the V segment lost 2 bases, leaving 6 bases of the junction unmatched. The CDR3, as DNA: TGTGCCAGCAGTTTAAGGCTCGGGACTAGCAATGAGCAGTTCTTC. Its translation is CASSLRLGTSNEQFF.

The chain uses TRBV7-6 and TRBJ2-6; tentative D call: TRBD2 (5 bases). CDR1 and CDR2 (germline): SGHVS, FNYEAQ. The length of the CDR3 is 14 residues. Trimming removed 11 bases at V and 1 base at J, with 12 bases between. CDR3 nucleotide sequence: TGTGCCGCGGCCGGGGAGTCTGGGGCCAACGTCCTGACTTTC. Its translation: CAAAGESGANVLTF.

This rearrangement joins TRBV30 to TRBJ2-1, with D uncertain. The V gene lost 1 base and the J gene lost 2 bases, with 15 bases spanning the gap. The CDR3 consists of 16 residues. The germline CDR1 and CDR2 sequences are GTSNPN and SVGIG (reference sequence). The CDR3 spells CAWSGHERGPYNEQFF. In nucleotides, the CDR3 is TGTGCCTGGAGTGGTCACGAGCGAGGCCCCTACAATGAGCAGTTCTTC. Using reference TRBV30 and TRBJ2-1 for the parts outside the CDR3, the full variable domain is SQTIHQWPATLVQPVGSPLSLECTVEGTSNPNLYWYRQAAGRGLQLLFYSVGIGQISSEVPQNLSASRPQDRQFILSSKKLLLSDSGFYLCAWSGHERGPYNEQFFGPGTRLTVL.

The J gene is TRBJ1-2, the V gene TRBV2, with D possibly TRBD1 on 5 matching bases. CDR1 SNHLY and CDR2 FYNNEI come from the germline V gene. The CDR3 extends over 13 amino acids. Trimming stripped 7 bases from V and 8 bases from J, with 17 bases between. This chain's CDR3 is CASIYLRGGGYTF. CDR3 nucleotide sequence: TGTGCCAGCATTTACCTACGGGGCGGCGGCTACACCTTC.

The chain has TRBV28 and TRBJ2-2; 10 nucleotides line up with TRBD1. This CDR3 contains 15 residues. The ends lost 4 bases at V and 5 bases at J; junction bases unmatched: 4. Germline lookup yields CDR1 MDHEN and CDR2 SYDVKM. The CDR3 coding sequence is TGTGCCAGCAGTTACGGACAGGGGGAAACCGGGGAGCTGTTTTTT. Its translation: CASSYGQGETGELFF. Drawing the rest from reference TRBV28 and TRBJ2-2, the complete variable domain is DVKVTQSSRYLVKRTGEKVFLECVQDMDHENMFWYRQDPGLGLRLIYFSYDVKMKEKGDIPEGYSVSREKKERFSLILESASTNQTSMYLCASSYGQGETGELFFGEGSRLTVL.

The chain combines TRBV19 with TRBJ2-6, with D perhaps matching TRBD1 or TRBD2 (5 bases each). The CDR3 spans 15 residues. The germline V gene has CDR1 LNHDA and CDR2 SQIVND (reference sequence). V lost 5 bases, J lost 0 bases, and 8 bases lay in between. The CDR3: CASSPGSSGANVLTF. In nucleotides, the CDR3 is TGTGCCAGTAGTCCAGGGAGCTCTGGGGCCAACGTCCTGACTTTC.

The chain employs TRBV5-4 and TRBJ2-7; D is uncertain. V lost 0 bases and J lost 9, with 16 bases in between. This CDR3 has 14 residues. From germline, CDR1 is SGHNT and CDR2 YYREEE (reference sequence). DNA of the CDR3: TGTGCCAGCAGCTTGGAATTCGGGCAAAGAGTGCAGTACTTC. This gives the protein CASSLEFGQRVQYF.

V and J are TRBV5-6 and TRBJ2-1, with D maybe TRBD2 (5 bases). V lost 0 bases and J lost 5, with 9 bases in between. The CDR3 is 14 amino acids. CDR1 and CDR2 (germline): SGHDT, YYEEEE. The CDR3 region has the DNA TGTGCCAGCAGCTTGGCTTCCGGGGACAATGAGCAGTTCTTC. This encodes CASSLASGDNEQFF.

This clone showed up just a few times. The V call is TRBV14, the J call TRBJ2-1; D gene uncertain. V was cut by 0 bases and J by 4 bases, with 7 bases left in between. Germline CDR1 is SGHDN and CDR2 is FVKESK. This CDR3 comprises 14 residues. The CDR3 nucleotides read TGTGCCAGCAGCCAAGAAGGAGCTTACAATGAGCAGTTCTTC. Its translation: CASSQEGAYNEQFF.

This chain uses TRBV4-3 with TRBJ1-1; D remains ambiguous. The germline V and J ends were trimmed by 0 bases and 4 bases, with 18 bases remaining between them. The CDR3 is 17 residues long. Germline-derived CDR1 and CDR2 are LGHNA and YSLEER. CDR3 in DNA: TGCGCCAGCAGCCAAGATGTGTGGTCGTCGGTCCGCACTGAAGCTTTCTTT. It encodes CASSQDVWSSVRTEAFF.

The chain is built from TRBV2 and TRBJ2-7; D possibly corresponds to TRBD2 (6 bases). There are 12 residues in the CDR3. V was trimmed by 7 bases and J by 5 bases, leaving 12 bases between them. From germline, CDR1 is SNHLY and CDR2 FYNNEI. CDR3 coding DNA: TGTGCCAGCATCGGGAGTTACGACGAGCAGTACTTC. It yields the protein CASIGSYDEQYF. The full variable domain, with the rest looked up from reference TRBV2 and TRBJ2-7, is EPEVTQTPSHQVTQMGQEVILRCVPISNHLYFYWYRQILGQKVEFLVSFYNNEISEKSEIFDDQFSVERPDGSNFTLKIRSTKLEDSAMYFCASIGSYDEQYFGPGTRLTVT.

This sequence joins TRBV29-1 and TRBJ1-1, with D perhaps matching TRBD1 (6 bases). There are 16 residues in the CDR3. In germline, CDR1 is SQVTM, CDR2 ANQGSEA. V dropped 2 bases and J dropped 4 bases, with 20 bases sitting between them. CDR3 amino acids: CSVEIKWGGASTEAFF. Written as DNA, the CDR3 is TGCAGCGTTGAAATTAAATGGGGGGGCGCGAGCACTGAAGCTTTCTTT. The full variable domain, rest sourced from reference TRBV29-1 and TRBJ1-1, is SAVISQKPSRDICQRGTSLTIQCQVDSQVTMMFWYRQQPGQSLTLIATANQGSEATYESGFVIDKFPISRPNLTFSTLTVSNMSPEDSSIYLCSVEIKWGGASTEAFFGQGTRLTVV.

The chain carries TRBV6-5 and TRBJ2-7; D is possibly TRBD2 (5 bases). Trimming pared 5 bases from V and 1 base from J, leaving 9 bases between. The germline gives CDR1 MNHEY, CDR2 SVGAGI. CDR3 length: 13 residues. The chain's CDR3 is CASSLATSYEQYF. The CDR3 DNA reads as TGTGCCAGCAGTCTAGCAACTTCCTACGAGCAGTACTTC.

The chain couples TRBV5-1 to TRBJ2-7; the D call may be TRBD1 or TRBD2 (6 bases each). The CDR3 is 15 residues long. Germline CDR1 SGHRS, CDR2 YFSETQ. Trimming removed 0 bases at V and 5 bases at J, with 15 bases between. CDR3 DNA sequence: TGCGCCAGCAGCTTGGATTCACCGGGGGCCGACGAGCAGTACTTC. Its protein is CASSLDSPGADEQYF.

The chain is built from TRBV20-1 and TRBJ2-1; the D is unclear. Trimming removed 6 bases from V and 2 bases from J, with 2 bases in between. The CDR3 is 10 residues long. CDR1 DFQATT and CDR2 SNEGSKA come from the germline V gene (reference sequence). This chain's CDR3 is CSAPYNEQFF. The CDR3 nucleotides are TGCAGTGCACCCTACAATGAGCAGTTCTTC.

V usage is TRBV30 and J usage is TRBJ1-2; D remains ambiguous. The CDR3 covers 14 residues. Germline-derived CDR1 and CDR2 are GTSNPN and SVGIG (reference sequence). Trimming left V 0 bases short and J 6 bases short, with 14 bases between. In DNA, the CDR3 is TGTGCCTGGAGTGTCCCCTTCCTTGAGGATGGCTACACCTTC. Translating it yields CAWSVPFLEDGYTF.

The rearrangement uses TRBV11-2 and TRBJ2-5, with 7 nucleotides matching TRBD2. Germline assignment: CDR1 SGHAT and CDR2 FQNNGV. V shed 7 bases, J shed 6 bases, and the junction held 11 bases outside the gene matches. The CDR3 is 14 residues long. In nucleotides, the CDR3 is TGTGCCAGCACCGGACCCGCCGGGGGGAAGACCCAGTACTTC. Protein: CASTGPAGGKTQYF.

A note on this clone: Other DNA sequences in this specimen translate into the identical CDR3. The J gene is TRBJ2-7, the V gene TRBV5-4; D unresolved. The CDR3 sequence is 12 residues long. Germline CDR1 reads SGHNT; CDR2 reads YYREEE (reference sequence). V lost 2 bases and J lost 3, with 6 bases in between. The CDR3 DNA is TGTGCCAGCAGCTTTTCGGACTACGAGCAGTACTTC. It encodes CASSFSDYEQYF.